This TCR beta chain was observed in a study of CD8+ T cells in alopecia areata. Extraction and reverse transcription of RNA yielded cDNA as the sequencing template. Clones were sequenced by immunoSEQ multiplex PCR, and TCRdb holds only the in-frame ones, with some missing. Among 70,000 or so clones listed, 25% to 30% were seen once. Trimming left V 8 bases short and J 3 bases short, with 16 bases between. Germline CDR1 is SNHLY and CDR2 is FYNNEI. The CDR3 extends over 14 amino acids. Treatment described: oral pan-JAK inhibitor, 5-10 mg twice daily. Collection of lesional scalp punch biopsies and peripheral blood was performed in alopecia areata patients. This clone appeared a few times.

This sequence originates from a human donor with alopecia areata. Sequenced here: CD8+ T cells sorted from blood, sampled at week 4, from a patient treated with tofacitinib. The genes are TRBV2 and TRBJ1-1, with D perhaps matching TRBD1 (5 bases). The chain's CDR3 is CASFLGVLDTEAFF. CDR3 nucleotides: TGTGCCAGCTTCTTGGGGGTCCTTGACACTGAAGCTTTCTTT.